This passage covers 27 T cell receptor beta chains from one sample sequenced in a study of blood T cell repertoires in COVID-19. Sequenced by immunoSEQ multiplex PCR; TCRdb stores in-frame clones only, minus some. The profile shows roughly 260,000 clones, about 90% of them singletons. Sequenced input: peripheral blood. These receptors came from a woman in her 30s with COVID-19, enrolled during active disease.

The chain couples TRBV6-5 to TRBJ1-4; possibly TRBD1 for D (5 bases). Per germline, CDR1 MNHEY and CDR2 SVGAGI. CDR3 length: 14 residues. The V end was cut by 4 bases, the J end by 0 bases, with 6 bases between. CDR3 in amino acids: CASSSGATNEKLFF. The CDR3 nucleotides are TGTGCCAGCAGTTCGGGGGCAACTAATGAAAAACTGTTTTTT.

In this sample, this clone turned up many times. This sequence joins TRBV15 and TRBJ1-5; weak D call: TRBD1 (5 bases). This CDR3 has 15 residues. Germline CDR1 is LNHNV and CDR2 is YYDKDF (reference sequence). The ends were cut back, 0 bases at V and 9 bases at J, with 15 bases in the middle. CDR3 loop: CATSRDPDSPRPQHF. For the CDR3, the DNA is TGTGCCACCAGCAGAGATCCCGACAGTCCACGGCCCCAGCATTTT.

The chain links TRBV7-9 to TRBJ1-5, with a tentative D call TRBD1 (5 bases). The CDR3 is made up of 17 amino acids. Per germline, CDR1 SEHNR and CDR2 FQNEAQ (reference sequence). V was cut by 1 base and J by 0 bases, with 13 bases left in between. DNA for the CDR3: TGTGCCAGCAGCTTAGGAGTCGGTGGGGCTAGCAATCAGCCCCAGCATTTT. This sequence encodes CASSLGVGGASNQPQHF.

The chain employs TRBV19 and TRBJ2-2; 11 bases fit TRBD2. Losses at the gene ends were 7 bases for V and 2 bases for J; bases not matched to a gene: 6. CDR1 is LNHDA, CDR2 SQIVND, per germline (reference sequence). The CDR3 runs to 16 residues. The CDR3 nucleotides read TGTGCCAGTACCCCGGGACTAGCGGCAAACACCGGGGAGCTGTTTTTT. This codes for CASTPGLAANTGELFF.

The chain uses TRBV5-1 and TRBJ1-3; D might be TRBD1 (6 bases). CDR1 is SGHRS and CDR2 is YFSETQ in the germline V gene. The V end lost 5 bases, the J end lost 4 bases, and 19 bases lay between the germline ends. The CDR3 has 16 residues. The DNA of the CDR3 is TGCGCCAGCAGTCCCCAACCGACAGGTTCGGGAAACACCATATATTTT. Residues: CASSPQPTGSGNTIYF.

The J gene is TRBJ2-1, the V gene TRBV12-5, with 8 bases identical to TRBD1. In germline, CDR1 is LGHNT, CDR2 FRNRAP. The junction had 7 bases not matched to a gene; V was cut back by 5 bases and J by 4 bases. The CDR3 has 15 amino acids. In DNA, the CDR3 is TGTGCTAGTGGTAAAGGACAGGGCGGATACAATGAGCAGTTCTTC. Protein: CASGKGQGGYNEQFF.

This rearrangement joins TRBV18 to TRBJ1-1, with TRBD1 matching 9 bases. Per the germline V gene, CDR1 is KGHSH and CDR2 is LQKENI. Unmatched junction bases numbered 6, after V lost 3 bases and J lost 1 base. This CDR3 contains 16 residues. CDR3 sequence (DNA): TGTGCCAGCTCACCTGGACAGGGGAAGGGGAACACTGAAGCTTTCTTT. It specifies CASSPGQGKGNTEAFF.

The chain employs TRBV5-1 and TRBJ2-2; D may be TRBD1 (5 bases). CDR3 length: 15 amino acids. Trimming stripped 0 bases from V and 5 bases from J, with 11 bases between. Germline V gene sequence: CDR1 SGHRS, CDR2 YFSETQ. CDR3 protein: CASSLVQVRTGELFF. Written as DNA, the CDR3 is TGCGCCAGCAGCTTGGTACAGGTGCGAACCGGGGAGCTGTTTTTT. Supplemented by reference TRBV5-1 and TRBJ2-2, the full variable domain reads KAGVTQTPRYLIKTRGQQVTLSCSPISGHRSVSWYQQTPGQGLQFLFEYFSETQRNKGNFPGRFSGRQFSNSRSEMNVSTLELGDSALYLCASSLVQVRTGELFFGEGSRLTVL.

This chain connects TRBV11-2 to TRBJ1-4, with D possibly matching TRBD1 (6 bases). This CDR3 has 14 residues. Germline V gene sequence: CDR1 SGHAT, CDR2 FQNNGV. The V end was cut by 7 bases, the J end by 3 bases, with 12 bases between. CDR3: CASTQGNPNEKLFF. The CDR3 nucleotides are TGTGCCAGCACTCAGGGGAACCCTAATGAAAAACTGTTTTTT.

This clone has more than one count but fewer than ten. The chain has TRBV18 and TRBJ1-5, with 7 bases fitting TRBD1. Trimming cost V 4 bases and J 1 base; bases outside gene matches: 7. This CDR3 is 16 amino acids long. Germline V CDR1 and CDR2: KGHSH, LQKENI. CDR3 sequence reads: CASSLIGGASNQPQHF. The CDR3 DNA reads TGTGCCAGCTCACTTATAGGGGGCGCCAGCAATCAGCCCCAGCATTTT.

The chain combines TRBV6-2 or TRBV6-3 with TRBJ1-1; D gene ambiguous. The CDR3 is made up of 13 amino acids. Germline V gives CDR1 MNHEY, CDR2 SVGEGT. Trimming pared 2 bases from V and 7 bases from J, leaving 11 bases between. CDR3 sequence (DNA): TGTGCCAGCAGTTACGAGGGTTTCGATGAAGCTTTCTTT. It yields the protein CASSYEGFDEAFF.

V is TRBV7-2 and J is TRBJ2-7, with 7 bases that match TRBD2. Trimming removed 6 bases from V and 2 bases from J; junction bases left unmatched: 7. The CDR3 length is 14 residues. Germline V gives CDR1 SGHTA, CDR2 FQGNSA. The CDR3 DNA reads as TGTGCCAGCAGTAGGGAGGGACGGACCTACGAGCAGTACTTC. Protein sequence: CASSREGRTYEQYF. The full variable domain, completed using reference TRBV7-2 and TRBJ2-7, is GAGVSQSPSNKVTEKGKDVELRCDPISGHTALYWYRQSLGQGLEFLIYFQGNSAPDKSGLPSDRFSAERTGGSVSTLTIQRTQQEDSAVYLCASSREGRTYEQYFGPGTRLTVT.

CDR3 nucleotide sequence: TGTGCCAGCTTGGAGGGACAGAGCACAGATACGCAGTATTTT. Amino acids: CASLEGQSTDTQYF. The chain employs TRBV18 and TRBJ2-3, with D possibly TRBD1 on 7 matching bases. There are 14 residues in the CDR3. V was pared by 7 bases and J by 0 bases, with 11 bases between. From germline, CDR1 is KGHSH and CDR2 LQKENI.

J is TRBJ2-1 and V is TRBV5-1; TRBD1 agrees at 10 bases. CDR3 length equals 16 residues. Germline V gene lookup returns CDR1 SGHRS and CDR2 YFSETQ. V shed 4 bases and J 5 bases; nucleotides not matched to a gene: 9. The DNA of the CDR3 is TGCGCCAGCAGCAACCGGGACAGGGGAAGTAACAATGAGCAGTTCTTC. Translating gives CASSNRDRGSNNEQFF.

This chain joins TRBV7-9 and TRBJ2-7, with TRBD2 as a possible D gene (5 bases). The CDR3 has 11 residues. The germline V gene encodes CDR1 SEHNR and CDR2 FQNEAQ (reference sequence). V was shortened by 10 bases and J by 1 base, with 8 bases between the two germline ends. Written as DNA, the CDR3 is TGTGCCACGCGGGTTTCCTACGAGCAGTACTTC. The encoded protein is CATRVSYEQYF.

CDR3 sequence reads: CASQASNTDTQYF. In DNA form, the CDR3 reads TGTGCCAGCCAGGCCTCCAACACAGATACGCAGTATTTT. The chain recombines TRBV28 with TRBJ2-3; D gene unclear. Germline lookup yields CDR1 MDHEN and CDR2 SYDVKM. The CDR3 contains 13 residues. Trimming removed 8 bases at V and 2 bases at J, with 11 bases between.

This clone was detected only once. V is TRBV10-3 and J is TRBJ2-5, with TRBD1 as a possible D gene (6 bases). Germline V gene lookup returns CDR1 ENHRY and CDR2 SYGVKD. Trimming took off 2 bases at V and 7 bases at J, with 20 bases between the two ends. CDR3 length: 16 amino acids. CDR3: CAISEPWTAHGGTQYF. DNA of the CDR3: TGTGCCATCAGTGAGCCCTGGACAGCTCATGGGGGGACCCAGTACTTC.

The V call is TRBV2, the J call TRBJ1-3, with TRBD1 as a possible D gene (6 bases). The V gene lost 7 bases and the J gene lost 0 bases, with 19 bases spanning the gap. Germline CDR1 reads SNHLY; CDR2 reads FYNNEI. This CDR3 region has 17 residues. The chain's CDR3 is CASMMGGGLSSGNTIYF. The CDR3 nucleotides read TGTGCCAGCATGATGGGAGGGGGACTGAGCTCTGGAAACACCATATATTTT.

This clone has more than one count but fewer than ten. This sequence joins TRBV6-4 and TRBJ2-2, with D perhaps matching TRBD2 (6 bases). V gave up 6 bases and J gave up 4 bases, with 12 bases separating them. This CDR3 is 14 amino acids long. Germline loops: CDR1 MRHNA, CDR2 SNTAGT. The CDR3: CASSSLASTGELFF. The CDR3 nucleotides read TGTGCCAGCAGCTCACTAGCCAGCACCGGGGAGCTGTTTTTT.

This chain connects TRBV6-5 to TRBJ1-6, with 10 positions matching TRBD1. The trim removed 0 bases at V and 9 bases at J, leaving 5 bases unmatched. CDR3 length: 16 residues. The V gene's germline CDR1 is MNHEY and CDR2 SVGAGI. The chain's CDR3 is CASSYSSGTGVSPLHF. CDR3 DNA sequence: TGTGCCAGCAGTTACTCTTCCGGGACAGGGGTTTCACCCCTCCACTTT.

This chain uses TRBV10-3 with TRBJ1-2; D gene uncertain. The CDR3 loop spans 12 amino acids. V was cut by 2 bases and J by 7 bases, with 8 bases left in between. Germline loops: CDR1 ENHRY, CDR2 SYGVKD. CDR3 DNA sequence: TGTGCCATCAGTGAGATTCGGGTTGGCTACACCTTC. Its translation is CAISEIRVGYTF.

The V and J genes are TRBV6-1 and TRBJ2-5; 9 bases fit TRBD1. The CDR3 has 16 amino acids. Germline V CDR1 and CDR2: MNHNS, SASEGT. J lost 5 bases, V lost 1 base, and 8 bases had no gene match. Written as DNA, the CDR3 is TGTGCCAGCAGTGAAGGGGTCGGACAGGGGAGGGAGACCCAGTACTTC. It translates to CASSEGVGQGRETQYF.

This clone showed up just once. The CDR3 is CASSPPSGGTEAFF. In nucleotides, the CDR3 is TGTGCCAGCAGCCCGCCCTCGGGGGGCACTGAAGCTTTCTTT. The gene calls are TRBV11-2 and TRBJ1-1; D is possibly TRBD1 (5 bases). The CDR3 consists of 14 residues. The germline V gene has CDR1 SGHAT and CDR2 FQNNGV. V was pared by 5 bases and J by 4 bases, with 14 bases between.

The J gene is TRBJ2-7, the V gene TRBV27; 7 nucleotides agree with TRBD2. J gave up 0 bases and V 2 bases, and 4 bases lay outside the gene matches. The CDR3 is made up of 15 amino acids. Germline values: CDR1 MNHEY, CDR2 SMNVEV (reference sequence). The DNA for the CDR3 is TGTGCCAGCAGTTTACTTGCGGGAGCCTCCTACGAGCAGTACTTC. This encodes CASSLLAGASYEQYF.

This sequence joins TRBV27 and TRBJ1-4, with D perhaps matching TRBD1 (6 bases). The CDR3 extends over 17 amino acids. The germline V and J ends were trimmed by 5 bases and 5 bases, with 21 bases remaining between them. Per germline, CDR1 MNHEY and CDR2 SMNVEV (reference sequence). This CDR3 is CASSATGLRQRNEKLFF. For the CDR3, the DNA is TGTGCCAGCAGTGCCACAGGGTTACGTCAGCGGAATGAAAAACTGTTTTTT.

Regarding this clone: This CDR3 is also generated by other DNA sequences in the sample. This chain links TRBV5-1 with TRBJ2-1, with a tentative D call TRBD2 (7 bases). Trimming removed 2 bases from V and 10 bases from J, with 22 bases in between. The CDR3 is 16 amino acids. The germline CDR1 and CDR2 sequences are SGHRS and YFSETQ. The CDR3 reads CASSLGRPGGDWEQFF. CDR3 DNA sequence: TGCGCCAGCAGCTTAGGTCGACCGGGGGGCGACTGGGAGCAGTTCTTC.

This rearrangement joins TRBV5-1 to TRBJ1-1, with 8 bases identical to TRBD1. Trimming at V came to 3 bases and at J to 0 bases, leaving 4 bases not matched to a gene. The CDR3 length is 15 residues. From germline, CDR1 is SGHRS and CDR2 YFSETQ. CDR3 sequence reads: CASSSRQGMNTEAFF. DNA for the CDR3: TGCGCCAGCAGCTCGCGACAGGGGATGAACACTGAAGCTTTCTTT.